The rows below give T cell receptor beta chains drawn from one sample of a study of blood T cell repertoires in COVID-19. Produced via immunoSEQ multiplex PCR; TCRdb's table is partial and in-frame only. The sample carries under 200,000 clones, around nine tenths recorded once. Sequencing used peripheral blood. Every receptor here comes from a man aged 45-65 years with acute or convalescent COVID-19. Each CDR3 is given with its conserved first and last residue.

V,CDR3
TRBV7-9,CASRRPTGHRANVLTF
TRBV27,CASSLNRDTQYF
TRBV6-5,CASSYSAGLGSPLHF
TRBV28,CASGIGVSRQPQHF
TRBV4-3,CASSQEAPGQGMGTQYF
TRBV19,CASSINDRGLGGYTF
TRBV4-1,CASSPLGAGGPHYEQYF
TRBV5-1,CASSLSLAGLRTGELFF
TRBV5-1,CASSLPSDRGLPYNEQFF
TRBV6-5,CASSYSKGSGSYEQFF
TRBV28,CASSLSPGTGTEAFF
TRBV4-2,CASSQPLQGSTNEKLFF
TRBV19,CASPVEDRDSYNEQFF
TRBV21-1,CASSKGGSGYNEQFF
TRBV19,CASSDSDWYTEAFF
TRBV27,CASSLSPGSNQPQHF
TRBV6-5,CASSYVGGETQYF
TRBV28,CASIPPTLGVDEQFF
TRBV15,CATSHQIAGNNEQFF
TRBV2,CASSLTVYSNQPQHF
TRBV10-3,CAISGAGAYNEQFF
TRBV4-2,CASSHRQGASNQPQHF
TRBV30,CAWSRKGAGNQPQHF
TRBV5-4,CASSIAGTTNTGELFF
TRBV27,CASSLRGSAGNTIYF
TRBV27,CASSLVEGPNSPLHF
TRBV9,CASSAWETGPSFF
TRBV2,CASTVTYLAYEQYF
TRBV9,CASSSRPGLAGLSPYNEQFF
TRBV7-9,CASSNPLRGGSYNEQFF
TRBV7-2,CASSSGTGKNIQYF
TRBV28,CATVGDFTDTQYF
TRBV10-2,CASSDSRTGDNEQFF
TRBV7-2,CASSRAPPGVGTDTQYF
TRBV18,CASQQGARTDTQYF
TRBV28,CASSRDFYNEQFF